This T cell receptor beta chain stems from a study of blood T cell repertoires in COVID-19. Authors' analysis steps: Amplification of reference gene primers was used by the study to estimate nucleated cell counts. TCRdb's copy holds only in-frame clones and misses some; the assay was immunoSEQ multiplex PCR. V and J calls and clone size are copied from that table; D and trimming were computed from the DNA. The profile covers around 30,000 clones, with approximately 90% appearing a single time and approximately 2% taken by the ten largest. Trimming removed 1 base at V and 3 bases at J, with 9 bases between. From germline, CDR1 is MNHNS and CDR2 SASEGT. The CDR3 is 14 residues long.

The chain couples TRBV6-1 to TRBJ1-2; tentative D call: TRBD1 (6 bases). Sequencing input: peripheral blood. This clonotype was sampled from a man in his fifties or sixties with active or convalescent COVID-19. CDR3 DNA sequence: TGTGCCAGCAGTGAAGGGGGGCAGGACTATGGCTACACCTTC. This codes for CASSEGGQDYGYTF.